This is a list of T cell receptor beta chains from one sample in a study of PD-L1 blockade in urothelial cancer. Clones were read by immunoSEQ multiplex PCR, and TCRdb kept only the in-frame ones, dropping some. The top ten clones hold roughly 0.99% of a sample with roughly 100,000 clones, 89% of them seen once. The sequenced sample was PBMCs, obtained around atezolizumab (anti-PD-L1) treatment. These receptors were collected from an elderly woman with urothelial cancer. The CDR3 runs from the conserved cysteine through the conserved F or W. The order of the fields is clone size, V gene, J gene, D gene, CDR3 DNA, CDR3 protein. The D gene is left open where the match is weak. Rows give clone size only sometimes, using once, few, many, or a class for an expanded clone.

size: NA; V: TRBV5-1; J: TRBJ2-5; D: TRBD1; DNA: TGCGCCAGCAGCTCCCAACCGGGACAGGGGGCGCGTGAGACCCAGTACTTC; CDR3: CASSSQPGQGARETQYF
size: NA; V: TRBV6-5; J: TRBJ1-2; D: NA; DNA: TGTGCCAGCAGTATCACCGCGGACAGAACCTATGGCTACACCTTC; CDR3: CASSITADRTYGYTF
size: NA; V: TRBV18; J: TRBJ2-2; D: TRBD2; DNA: TGTGCCAGCTCACCAGGACTAGCGGGAGGGAAGAACACCGGGGAGCTGTTTTTT; CDR3: CASSPGLAGGKNTGELFF
size: NA; V: TRBV27; J: TRBJ1-1; D: TRBD1; DNA: TGTGCCAGCAGTTTCGCCACAGGGGGTGGAACTGAAGCTTTCTTT; CDR3: CASSFATGGGTEAFF
size: NA; V: TRBV19; J: TRBJ2-3; D: NA; DNA: TGTGCCAGTACCCGAGGTACCTTCACAGATACGCAGTATTTT; CDR3: CASTRGTFTDTQYF
size: NA; V: TRBV28; J: TRBJ1-4; D: NA; DNA: TGTGCCAGCAAACGAGGAAGTGAAAAACTGTTTTTT; CDR3: CASKRGSEKLFF
size: NA; V: TRBV5-5; J: TRBJ1-1; D: NA; DNA: TGTGCCAGCAGCCGCGGGAGTCCTTGGACTGAAGCTTTCTTT; CDR3: CASSRGSPWTEAFF
size: once; V: TRBV7-2; J: TRBJ2-5; D: NA; DNA: TGTGCCAGCAGCTTTTGGCAGGGCGAGACCCAGTACTTC; CDR3: CASSFWQGETQYF
size: NA; V: TRBV9; J: TRBJ2-7; D: TRBD2; DNA: TGTGCCAGCAGCGGGGCTAGCGGGAGCGGTTCCTACGAGCAGTACTTC; CDR3: CASSGASGSGSYEQYF
size: once; V: TRBV12-5; J: TRBJ2-4; D: NA; DNA: TGTGCTAGTGGTCGACCCCCGGGGGGCTTAGCCAAAAACATTCAGTACTTC; CDR3: CASGRPPGGLAKNIQYF
size: NA; V: TRBV10-3; J: TRBJ2-3; D: TRBD2; DNA: TGTGCCATCAGCCCTGGGACTAGCGGGACTAGCACAGATACGCAGTATTTT; CDR3: CAISPGTSGTSTDTQYF
size: NA; V: TRBV19; J: TRBJ1-5; D: TRBD1; DNA: TGTGCCAGTAGCCTACAACAGGGGGCGAGGGAGCCCCAGCATTTT; CDR3: CASSLQQGAREPQHF
size: NA; V: TRBV20-1; J: TRBJ1-1; D: NA; DNA: TGCAGTGCCGGCCGGGCTGAAGCTTTCTTT; CDR3: CSAGRAEAFF
size: NA; V: TRBV18; J: TRBJ1-2; D: TRBD1; DNA: TGTGCCAGCTCACCACAGGGGGCAAACTATGGCTACACCTTC; CDR3: CASSPQGANYGYTF
size: NA; V: TRBV28; J: TRBJ1-1; D: NA; DNA: TGTGCCAGCCAGGGAGGGGTAGGCACTGAAGCTTTCTTT; CDR3: CASQGGVGTEAFF
size: NA; V: TRBV28; J: TRBJ2-7; D: TRBD1; DNA: TGTGCCAGCAGGGGACAGGGGCCCTTCCACGAGCAGTACTTC; CDR3: CASRGQGPFHEQYF
size: NA; V: TRBV15; J: TRBJ2-2; D: TRBD2; DNA: TGTGCCACCAGCAGAGATCTTGCGGGAGTGGGCACCGGGGAGCTGTTTTTT; CDR3: CATSRDLAGVGTGELFF
size: NA; V: TRBV27; J: TRBJ2-1; D: NA; DNA: TGTGCCAGCAGTTTGCACAGGGAAATCAATGAGCAGTTCTTC; CDR3: CASSLHREINEQFF
size: NA; V: TRBV9; J: TRBJ2-1; D: TRBD1; DNA: TGTGCCAGCAGCGTAGGGACAGGGCACAATGAGCAGTTCTTC; CDR3: CASSVGTGHNEQFF
size: NA; V: TRBV10-1; J: TRBJ2-3; D: TRBD2; DNA: TGCGCCAGCAGTGAAGCGGGAGTGGATACGCAGTATTTT; CDR3: CASSEAGVDTQYF
size: NA; V: TRBV7-9; J: TRBJ1-1; D: NA; DNA: TGTGCCAGCAGCTTACCCGATGGGGCGCGTCCCTTTTACAACACTGAAGCTTTCTTT; CDR3: CASSLPDGARPFYNTEAFF
size: NA; V: TRBV5-4; J: TRBJ2-3; D: TRBD2; DNA: TGTGCCAGCAGCTTGTCGGGGGGGGCGCGTTTCAACGCAGATACGCAGTATTTT; CDR3: CASSLSGGARFNADTQYF
size: NA; V: TRBV2; J: TRBJ2-2; D: TRBD2; DNA: TGTGCCAGCAGTGAACGGGTAGCGGGAGGGACCGGGGAGCTGTTTTTT; CDR3: CASSERVAGGTGELFF
size: NA; V: TRBV19; J: TRBJ2-2; D: TRBD2; DNA: TGTGCCAGTTCCGCGGGAGCGGGATTCACCGGGGAGCTGTTTTTT; CDR3: CASSAGAGFTGELFF
size: NA; V: TRBV5-4; J: TRBJ2-7; D: TRBD2; DNA: TGTGCCAGCAGTTCACCTAGCGGGGGGATCGAGCAGTACTTC; CDR3: CASSSPSGGIEQYF
size: NA; V: TRBV25-1; J: TRBJ1-1; D: NA; DNA: TGTGCCAGCAGTGAATCGGCAGGGGCTGAAGCTTTCTTT; CDR3: CASSESAGAEAFF
size: few; V: TRBV18; J: TRBJ1-1; D: NA; DNA: TGTGCCAGCTCAGCGCTGGAACTAGACACTGAAGCTTTCTTT; CDR3: CASSALELDTEAFF
size: NA; V: TRBV19; J: TRBJ2-2; D: TRBD1; DNA: TGTGCCAGTAGTACACAGGGGCCGGGGAACACCGGGGAGCTGTTTTTT; CDR3: CASSTQGPGNTGELFF
size: NA; V: TRBV9; J: TRBJ2-1; D: TRBD2; DNA: TGTGCCAGCAGCGTAGCTGGTAGCGGGAGGTACAATGAGCAGTTCTTC; CDR3: CASSVAGSGRYNEQFF
size: NA; V: TRBV27; J: TRBJ1-2; D: NA; DNA: TGTGCCAGCACAACAGGGAGGGGGTATGGCTACACCTTC; CDR3: CASTTGRGYGYTF
size: NA; V: TRBV7-9; J: TRBJ1-2; D: NA; DNA: TGTGCCAGCAGCTTACCAGGGTTGGAGGGCTACACCTTC; CDR3: CASSLPGLEGYTF
size: NA; V: TRBV15; J: TRBJ1-1; D: NA; DNA: TGTGCCACCAGCAGAGATTCATCGGACACTGAAGCTTTCTTT; CDR3: CATSRDSSDTEAFF